The 2 T cell receptor beta chains below come from one sample, sequenced in a study of blood T cell repertoires in COVID-19. Assay: immunoSEQ multiplex PCR; the TCRdb copy retains only in-frame clones and omits some. This table holds over 150,000 clones, over 80% found once. Sequencing was performed on peripheral blood. The source is a woman in her sixties with acute or convalescent COVID-19.

This chain connects TRBV24-1 to TRBJ1-1; D is possibly TRBD1 (5 bases). CDR3 length equals 18 residues. V gave up 5 bases and J gave up 3 bases, with 24 bases separating them. From germline, CDR1 is KGHDR and CDR2 SFDVKD. The CDR3 sequence is CATSGTAGTPSGDTEAFF. CDR3 coding DNA: TGTGCCACCAGTGGCACAGCCGGGACTCCCTCCGGGGACACTGAAGCTTTCTTT.

This clone was observed a handful of times. The chain combines TRBV11-3 with TRBJ2-2; TRBD2 might be the D (6 bases). Trimming left V 5 bases short and J 6 bases short, with 13 bases between. Germline CDR1 is SGHNT and CDR2 is YENEEA. The length of the CDR3 is 14 residues. This CDR3 reads CASSPVTSSGELFF. CDR3 DNA sequence: TGTGCCAGCAGCCCCGTTACTAGCTCCGGGGAGCTGTTTTTT.